This T cell receptor beta chain was sequenced for a study of T cell clones after liver transplantation. Background on the study: Samples came from ITN030ST, which attempted immunosuppression withdrawal within 2 years of liver transplantation. TCRbeta sequencing after a pre-transplant mixed lymphocyte reaction identified graft-donor-reactive clones, later tracked in post-transplant blood. Without induction therapy, subjects received standard immunosuppression until 12-24 months post-transplant. Study conclusions and caveats: Graft donor-reactive T cells may have migrated into the graft rather than being deleted.

Note on this clone: Its matching antigen is unknown.

CDR3 size: 14 residues. The trim removed 8 bases at V and 3 bases at J, leaving 6 bases unmatched. Germline CDR1 is MNHEY and CDR2 is SMNVEV (reference sequence). The assay was immunoSEQ multiplex PCR, and TCRdb's table has in-frame clones only and misses some. This sample yields 20,000 to 30,000 clones, of which 55% to 75% are seen a single time; roughly 2.8% belongs to the top ten. V is TRBV27 and J is TRBJ1-5, with 8 bases identical to TRBD1. The sequencing here drew on CD4+ T cells from blood, taken before liver transplant. This receptor was obtained from a human donor who received a liver transplant. In DNA, the CDR3 is TGTGCCAGCCATGGACAGGGTAACAATCAGCCCCAGCATTTT. Translating gives CASHGQGNNQPQHF.